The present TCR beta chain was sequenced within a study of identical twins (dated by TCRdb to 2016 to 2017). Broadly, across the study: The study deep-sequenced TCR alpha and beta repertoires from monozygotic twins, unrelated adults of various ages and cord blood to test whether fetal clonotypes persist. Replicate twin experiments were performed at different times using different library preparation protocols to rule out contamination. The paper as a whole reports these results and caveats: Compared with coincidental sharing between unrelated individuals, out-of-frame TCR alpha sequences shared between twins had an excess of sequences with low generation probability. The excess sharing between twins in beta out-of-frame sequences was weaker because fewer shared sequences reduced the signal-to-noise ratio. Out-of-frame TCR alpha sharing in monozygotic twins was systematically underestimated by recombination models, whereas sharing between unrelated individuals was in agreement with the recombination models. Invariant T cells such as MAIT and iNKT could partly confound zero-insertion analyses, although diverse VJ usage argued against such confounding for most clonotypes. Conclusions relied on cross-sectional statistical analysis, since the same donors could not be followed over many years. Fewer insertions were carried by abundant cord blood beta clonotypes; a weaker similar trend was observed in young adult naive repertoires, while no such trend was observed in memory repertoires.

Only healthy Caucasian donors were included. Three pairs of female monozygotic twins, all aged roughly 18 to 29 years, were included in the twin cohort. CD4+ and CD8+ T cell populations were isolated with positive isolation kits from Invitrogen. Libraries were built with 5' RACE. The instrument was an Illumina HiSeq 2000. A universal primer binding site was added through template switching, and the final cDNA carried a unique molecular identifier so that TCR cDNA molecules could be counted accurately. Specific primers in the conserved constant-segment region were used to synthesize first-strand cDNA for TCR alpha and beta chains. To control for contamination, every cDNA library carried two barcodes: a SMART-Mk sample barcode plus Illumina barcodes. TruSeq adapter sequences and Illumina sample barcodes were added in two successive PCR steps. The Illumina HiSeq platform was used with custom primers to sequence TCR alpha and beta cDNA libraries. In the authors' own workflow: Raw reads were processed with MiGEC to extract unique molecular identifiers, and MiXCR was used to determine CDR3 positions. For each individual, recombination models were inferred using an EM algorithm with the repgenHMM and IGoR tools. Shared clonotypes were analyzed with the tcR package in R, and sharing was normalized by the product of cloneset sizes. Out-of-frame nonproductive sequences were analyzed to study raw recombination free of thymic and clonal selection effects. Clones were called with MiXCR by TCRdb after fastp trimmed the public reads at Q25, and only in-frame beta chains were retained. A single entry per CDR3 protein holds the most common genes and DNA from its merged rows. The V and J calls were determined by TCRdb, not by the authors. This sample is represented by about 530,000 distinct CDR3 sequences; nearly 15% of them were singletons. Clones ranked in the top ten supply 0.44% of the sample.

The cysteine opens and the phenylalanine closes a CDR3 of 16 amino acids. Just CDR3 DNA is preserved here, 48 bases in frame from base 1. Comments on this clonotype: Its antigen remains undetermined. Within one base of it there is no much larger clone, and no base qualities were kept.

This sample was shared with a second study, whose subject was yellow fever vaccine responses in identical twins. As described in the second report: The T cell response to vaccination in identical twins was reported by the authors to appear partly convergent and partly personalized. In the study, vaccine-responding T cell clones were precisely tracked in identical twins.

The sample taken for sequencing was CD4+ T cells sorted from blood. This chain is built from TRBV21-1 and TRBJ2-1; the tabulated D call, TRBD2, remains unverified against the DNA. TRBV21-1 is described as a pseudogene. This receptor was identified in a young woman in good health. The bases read TGTGCCAGCAGCAAGGGGCTAGCGGGCCCTAACAATGAGCAGTTCTTC. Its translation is CASSKGLAGPNNEQFF.